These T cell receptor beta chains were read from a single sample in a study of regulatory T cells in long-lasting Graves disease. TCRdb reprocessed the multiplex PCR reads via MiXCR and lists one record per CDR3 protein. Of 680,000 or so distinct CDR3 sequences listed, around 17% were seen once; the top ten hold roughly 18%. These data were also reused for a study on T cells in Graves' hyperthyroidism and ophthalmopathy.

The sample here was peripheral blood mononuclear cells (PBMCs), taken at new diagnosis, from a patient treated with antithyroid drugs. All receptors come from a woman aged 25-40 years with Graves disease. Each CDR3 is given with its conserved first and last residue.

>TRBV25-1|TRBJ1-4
CASSPTTNEKLFF
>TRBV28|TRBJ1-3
CASSLAWRLTSGNTIYF
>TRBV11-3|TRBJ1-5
CASSLDLQPNQPQHF
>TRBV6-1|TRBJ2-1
CASSEDRAGSNEQFF
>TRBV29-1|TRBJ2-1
CSVESPGEQFF
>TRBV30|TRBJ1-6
CAWSVYVSPLHF
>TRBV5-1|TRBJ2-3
CASSRGTSGPSTDTQYF
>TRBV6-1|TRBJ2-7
CASTGLGTYEQYF
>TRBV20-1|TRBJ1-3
CSASEGVAFSGNTIYF
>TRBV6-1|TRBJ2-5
CASSEQGYQETQYF
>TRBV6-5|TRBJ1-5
CASSFYSGQPQHF
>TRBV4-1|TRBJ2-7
CASSQEEVSYEQYF
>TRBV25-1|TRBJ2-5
CASSEFDRKQETQYF
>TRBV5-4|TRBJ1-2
CASSLETKGYTF
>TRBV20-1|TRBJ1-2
CSARGYSYGYTF
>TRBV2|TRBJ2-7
CASSEQALRPDF
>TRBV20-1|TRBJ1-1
CSARGNRGGDTEAFF
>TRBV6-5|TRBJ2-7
CASSYSNRGSDEQYF
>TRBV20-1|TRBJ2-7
CSARSVSGGPYEQYF
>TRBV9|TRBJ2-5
CASSLQWGGRETQYF
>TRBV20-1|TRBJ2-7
CSAWDYEQYF
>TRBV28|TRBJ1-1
CASSSPGQRLGAAFF
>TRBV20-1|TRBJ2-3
CSARGTSDSTDTQYF
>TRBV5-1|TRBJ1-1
CASSREQGRAFF
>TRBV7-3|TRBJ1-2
CASSLGPTGDRGKGYTF
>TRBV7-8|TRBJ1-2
CASSLGNRGRYTF
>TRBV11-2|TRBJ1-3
CASSRSEPGNTIYF
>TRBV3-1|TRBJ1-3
CASETAAGNTIYF
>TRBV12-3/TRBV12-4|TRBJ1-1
CASSPMGTGNTEAFF
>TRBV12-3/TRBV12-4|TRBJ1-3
CASRKPQRRGNTIYF
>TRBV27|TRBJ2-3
CASRTRQGITQYF
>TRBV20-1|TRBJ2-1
CSARTRPLLAGYNEQFF
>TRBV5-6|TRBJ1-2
CASSILDRADYGYTF
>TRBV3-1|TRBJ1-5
CASSQMTGGNQPQHF
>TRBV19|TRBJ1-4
CASSAWTAGKLFF
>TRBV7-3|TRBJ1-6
CASSLFRDSPLHF
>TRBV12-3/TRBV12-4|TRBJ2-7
CASGPTGSTYEQYF
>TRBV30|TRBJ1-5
CAWSAGVGNQPQHF
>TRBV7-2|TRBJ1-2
CASSSPGQGTRSNYGYTF
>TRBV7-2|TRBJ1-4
CASSRPTGSGFGKLFF
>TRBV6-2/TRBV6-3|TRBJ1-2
CASSYPTGMNYGYTF
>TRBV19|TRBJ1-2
CASKTQGASDYGYTF
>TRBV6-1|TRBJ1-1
CASSVDRATSEAFF
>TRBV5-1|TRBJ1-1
CASSFGQGMNTEAFF
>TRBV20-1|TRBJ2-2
CSARRGTNTGELFF
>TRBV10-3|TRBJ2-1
CAISGNSRSSYNEQFF
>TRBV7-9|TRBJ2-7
CASSPGTSLSYF
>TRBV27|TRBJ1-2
CASSLKSGTFKPGDGYTF
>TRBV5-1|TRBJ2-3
CASSLEVGGHGTDTQYF
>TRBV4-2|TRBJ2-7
CASSQARTISYEQYF
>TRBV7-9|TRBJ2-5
CASSLIQVHQF
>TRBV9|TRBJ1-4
CASSVSPGGDNEKLFF